This T cell receptor (beta chain) was profiled in a study of identical twins. General study findings and limits: Some out-of-frame alpha sequences were shared by twins, and these showed excess low generation probability.

TCRdb itself ran the 5' RACE reads through MiXCR, one entry per CDR3 protein. Of 240,000 or so distinct CDR3 sequences listed, about 10% were seen once; the top ten hold 9% to 10%. The V end was cut by 3 bases, the J end by 7 bases, with 22 bases between. The CDR3 length is 16 residues. The germline gives CDR1 MDHEN, CDR2 SYDVKM. Worth noting for this clonotype: The target antigen is unknown.

The chain employs TRBV28 and TRBJ2-7; either TRBD1 or TRBD2 may fit D (6 bases each). Sequencing input: memory T cells sorted from blood. The source of this sequence is a man aged 50 to 59 in good health. CDR3 in amino acids: CASSFLRTAGSREQYF. As DNA, the CDR3 is TGTGCCAGCAGTTTTCTTAGGACAGCGGGTTCCAGGGAGCAGTACTTC.